The rows below give T cell receptor beta chains drawn from one sample of a study of regulatory T cells in long-lasting Graves disease. MiXCR was run by TCRdb on the multiplex PCR reads, yielding one entry per CDR3 protein. The sample has fewer than 550,000 distinct CDR3 sequences; approximately 16% are singletons. This sample was shared with a second study, whose subject was T cells in Graves' hyperthyroidism and ophthalmopathy.

The specimen comprised peripheral blood mononuclear cells (PBMCs), sampled at new diagnosis, from a patient treated with antithyroid drugs. These TCRs come from a woman in her late teens or twenties with Graves disease. Both conserved end residues are part of each CDR3. The D gene is left open where the match is weak. Size is stated for part of the rows, as once, few or many counts, or as a class when the clone is expanded.

CSVSPTGEQFF	TGCAGCGTCTCACCGACGGGTGAGCAGTTCTTC	.	TRBV29-1	TRBJ2-1	few
CASSSSGRAAQSSYNEQFF	TGTGCCAGCAGTTCATCGGGTAGGGCCGCCCAGAGCTCCTACAATGAGCAGTTCTTC	.	TRBV6-2/TRBV6-3	TRBJ2-1	.
CASSQFNLAGARETQYF	TGTGCCAGCAGCCAATTCAATTTAGCGGGAGCCCGGGAGACCCAGTACTTC	TRBD2	TRBV13	TRBJ2-5	many
CSARGQVDNEQFF	TGCAGTGCTAGGGGACAGGTGGACAATGAGCAGTTCTTC	TRBD1	TRBV20-1	TRBJ2-1	many
CASSQDQGFWGLAPSYEQYF	TGTGCCAGCAGCCAAGACCAGGGTTTTTGGGGACTAGCGCCATCCTACGAGCAGTACTTC	TRBD2	TRBV14	TRBJ2-7	few
CASSRQGVSNEQFF	TGTGCCAGCTCACGACAGGGAGTGTCCAATGAGCAGTTCTTC	TRBD1	TRBV18	TRBJ2-1	many
CASSQDSWTIGETQYF	TGTGCCAGCAGCCAAGATTCCTGGACCATAGGGGAGACCCAGTACTTC	.	TRBV3-1	TRBJ2-5	many
CASSPPRTGGNQPQHF	TGTGCCAGCAGTCCGCCACGTACAGGGGGCAATCAGCCCCAGCATTTT	TRBD1	TRBV28	TRBJ1-5	many
CASSGDRQGTFPEQYF	TGTGCCAGCAGTGGGGATAGACAGGGGACTTTCCCCGAGCAGTACTTC	TRBD1	TRBV2	TRBJ2-7	few
CSARVQNFYNEQFF	TGCAGTGCTAGGGTACAGAATTTCTACAATGAGCAGTTCTTC	.	TRBV20-1	TRBJ2-1	.
CASSLSVPAGTRTNEQFF	TGTGCCAGCAGTCTATCAGTACCCGCCGGGACTAGAACTAATGAGCAGTTCTTC	TRBD2	TRBV27	TRBJ2-1	.
CASSVSLADEQYF	TGTGCCAGCAGCGTCTCTCTAGCGGACGAGCAGTACTTC	TRBD2	TRBV9	TRBJ2-7	many
CASSQSFEAFF	TGTGCCAGCAGTCAATCCTTTGAAGCTTTCTTT	.	TRBV2	TRBJ1-1	many
CASSPLAVLSYNEQFF	TGTGCCAGCAGTCCCTTAGCGGTCCTCTCCTACAATGAGCAGTTCTTC	.	TRBV28	TRBJ2-1	many
CAWREVGGWSYEQYF	TGTGCCTGGAGGGAGGTGGGAGGCTGGTCCTACGAGCAGTACTTC	.	TRBV30	TRBJ2-7	many
CSARLAGGQVLGTQYF	TGCAGTGCTCGACTAGCGGGAGGGCAAGTTTTGGGGACCCAGTACTTC	TRBD2	TRBV20-1	TRBJ2-5	.
CSATDRGMGELFF	TGCAGTGCAACGGACAGGGGGATGGGGGAGCTGTTTTTT	TRBD1	TRBV20-1	TRBJ2-2	many
CASSSRGTSSSEQYF	TGTGCCAGCAGTTCCCGGGGTACTAGTTCGAGTGAGCAGTACTTC	.	TRBV27	TRBJ2-7	many
CASSYSSGSNSPLHF	TGTGCCAGCAGTTACTCGTCAGGAAGTAATTCACCCCTCCACTTT	.	TRBV6-2/TRBV6-3	TRBJ1-6	many
CASSQGPGASPLHF	TGTGCCAGCAGCCAAGGCCCAGGGGCCTCACCCCTCCACTTT	.	TRBV3-1	TRBJ1-6	few
CSARPTNSPLHF	TGCAGTGCGCGGCCTACGAATTCACCCCTCCACTTT	.	TRBV20-1	TRBJ1-6	few
CASSPGVSSQPQHF	TGTGCCAGCAGCCCAGGGGTTAGTTCGCAGCCCCAGCATTTT	.	TRBV5-6	TRBJ1-5	.
CASSLRGFEQFF	TGTGCCAGCAGTTTACGTGGGTTCGAGCAGTTCTTC	.	TRBV12-3/TRBV12-4	TRBJ2-1	.
CASSPRRIFNEQFF	TGTGCCAGCAGTCCCCGGCGTATTTTCAATGAGCAGTTCTTC	.	TRBV27	TRBJ2-1	few
CASRNDWSGSAYNEQFF	TGTGCCAGCAGGAACGACTGGAGCGGGAGCGCCTACAATGAGCAGTTCTTC	TRBD2	TRBV5-5	TRBJ2-1	few
CASSVAGLAGGELFF	TGTGCCAGCAGCGTAGCAGGACTAGCTGGCGGGGAGCTGTTTTTT	TRBD2	TRBV9	TRBJ2-2	.
CASSLSDRRYGYTF	TGTGCCAGCAGCTTAAGTGACAGGCGCTATGGCTACACCTTC	.	TRBV11-1	TRBJ1-2	few